This is a list of T cell receptor beta chains from one sample in a study of beta chain features in type 1 diabetes. The repertoire was sequenced with immunoSEQ multiplex PCR; TCRdb's copy has only in-frame clones and lacks some. The sample lists some 350,000 clones, approximately 15% occurring once. Sequencing was performed on naive CD4+ T cells from blood. The receptors were gathered from a young woman with type 1 diabetes. The CDR3 runs from the conserved cysteine through the conserved F or W.

j_gene: TRBJ2-5
v_gene: TRBV5-1
CDR3aa: CASSLGVVAGQETQYF

j_gene: TRBJ2-1
v_gene: TRBV2
CDR3aa: CASSVSGRKLSYNEQFF

j_gene: TRBJ1-3
v_gene: TRBV5-4
CDR3aa: CASSSDRATVGAGNTIYF

j_gene: TRBJ2-5
v_gene: TRBV28
CDR3aa: CASSFAPSAETQYF

j_gene: TRBJ1-1
v_gene: TRBV19
CDR3aa: CASSMGSEAFF

j_gene: TRBJ2-1
v_gene: TRBV27
CDR3aa: CASSRGQSHNEQFF

j_gene: TRBJ1-5
v_gene: TRBV19
CDR3aa: CASSIGGQYNQPQHF

j_gene: TRBJ2-5
v_gene: TRBV5-4
CDR3aa: CASSLGLMETQYF

j_gene: TRBJ2-3
v_gene: TRBV11-3
CDR3aa: CASSFAGSTDTQYF

j_gene: TRBJ2-2
v_gene: TRBV5-1
CDR3aa: CASSRLAENTGELFF

j_gene: TRBJ1-3
v_gene: TRBV6-1
CDR3aa: CASRGQPGNTIYF

j_gene: TRBJ2-1
v_gene: TRBV18
CDR3aa: CASFGANEQFF

j_gene: TRBJ2-1
v_gene: TRBV7-9
CDR3aa: CASSHRTVLTQYNEQFF

j_gene: TRBJ2-4
v_gene: TRBV7-2
CDR3aa: CASSLGSLNLAKNIQYF

j_gene: TRBJ2-1
v_gene: TRBV15
CDR3aa: CATSRAGGNYNEQFF

j_gene: TRBJ2-7
v_gene: TRBV2
CDR3aa: CASSGGGISSYEQYF

j_gene: TRBJ2-1
v_gene: TRBV2
CDR3aa: CASSPDRLPYNEQFF

j_gene: TRBJ2-5
v_gene: TRBV5-1
CDR3aa: CASGTGGGETQYF

j_gene: TRBJ2-7
v_gene: TRBV29-1
CDR3aa: CSVVSSGTDYEQYF

j_gene: TRBJ2-6
v_gene: TRBV2
CDR3aa: CASSSQGTEANVLTF

j_gene: TRBJ2-7
v_gene: TRBV29-1
CDR3aa: CSVETGTYEQYF

j_gene: TRBJ2-2
v_gene: TRBV10-3
CDR3aa: CAMGLYDTGELFF

j_gene: TRBJ2-5
v_gene: TRBV2
CDR3aa: CASYRPRLAVQETQYF

j_gene: TRBJ1-4
v_gene: TRBV28
CDR3aa: CATRTGNEKLFF

j_gene: TRBJ2-4
v_gene: TRBV11-2
CDR3aa: CASSLSLAGGLTNIQYF

j_gene: TRBJ2-1
v_gene: TRBV28
CDR3aa: CASRRAEHYNEQFF

j_gene: TRBJ1-1
v_gene: TRBV9
CDR3aa: CASSVTGTGAEAFF

j_gene: TRBJ1-5
v_gene: TRBV30
CDR3aa: CAWSVGENQPQHF

j_gene: TRBJ2-5
v_gene: TRBV9
CDR3aa: CASSPQGLAGVETQYF

j_gene: TRBJ2-1
v_gene: TRBV25-1
CDR3aa: CASSEPAQSSYNEQFF

j_gene: TRBJ2-3
v_gene: TRBV7-9
CDR3aa: CASSLGLVTDTQYF

j_gene: TRBJ2-1
v_gene: TRBV9
CDR3aa: CASSVGVIYNEQFF

j_gene: TRBJ2-1
v_gene: TRBV29-1
CDR3aa: CSVGRPRGEQFF

j_gene: TRBJ2-2
v_gene: TRBV7-2
CDR3aa: CASSLPSGHTGELFF

j_gene: TRBJ2-1
v_gene: TRBV6-5
CDR3aa: CASSLNRYYNEQFF

j_gene: TRBJ2-7
v_gene: TRBV6-5
CDR3aa: CATVGGANYEQYF

j_gene: TRBJ1-5
v_gene: TRBV28
CDR3aa: CASSAAGYRQPQHF

j_gene: TRBJ2-3
v_gene: TRBV7-2
CDR3aa: CASSLGVSRSTDTQYF

j_gene: TRBJ2-1
v_gene: TRBV29-1
CDR3aa: CSVVGPGATWNEQFF

j_gene: TRBJ2-1
v_gene: TRBV7-2
CDR3aa: CASSLGLAVNEQFF